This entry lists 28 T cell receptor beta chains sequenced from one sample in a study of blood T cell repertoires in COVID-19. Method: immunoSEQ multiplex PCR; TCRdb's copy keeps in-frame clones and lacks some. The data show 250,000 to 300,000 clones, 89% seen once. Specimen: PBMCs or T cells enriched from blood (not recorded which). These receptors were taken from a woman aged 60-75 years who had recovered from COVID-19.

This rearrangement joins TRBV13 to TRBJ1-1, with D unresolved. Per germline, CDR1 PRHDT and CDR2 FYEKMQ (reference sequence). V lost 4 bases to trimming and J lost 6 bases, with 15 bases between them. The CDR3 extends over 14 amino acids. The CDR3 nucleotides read TGTGCCAGCAGCTCCGCCCGAGGCGTCTCTGAAGCTTTCTTT. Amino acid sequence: CASSSARGVSEAFF.

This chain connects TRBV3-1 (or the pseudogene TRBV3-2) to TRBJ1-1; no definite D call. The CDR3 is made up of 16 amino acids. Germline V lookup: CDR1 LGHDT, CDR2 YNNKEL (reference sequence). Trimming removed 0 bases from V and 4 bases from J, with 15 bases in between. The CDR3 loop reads CASSQDQAGGSTEAFF. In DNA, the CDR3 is TGTGCCAGCAGCCAAGATCAGGCGGGTGGGAGCACTGAAGCTTTCTTT.

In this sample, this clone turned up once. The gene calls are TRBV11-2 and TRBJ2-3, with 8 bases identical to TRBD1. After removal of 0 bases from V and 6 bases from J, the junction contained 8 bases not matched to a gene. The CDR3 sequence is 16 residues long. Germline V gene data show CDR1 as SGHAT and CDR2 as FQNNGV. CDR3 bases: TGTGCCAGCAGCTTAGACCGGGACAGGAGGTTGGATACGCAGTATTTT. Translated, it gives CASSLDRDRRLDTQYF.

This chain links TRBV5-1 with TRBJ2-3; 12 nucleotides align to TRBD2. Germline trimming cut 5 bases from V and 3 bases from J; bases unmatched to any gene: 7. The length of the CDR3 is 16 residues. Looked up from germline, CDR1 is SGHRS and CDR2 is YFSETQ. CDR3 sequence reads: CASSPGLAGGTDTQYF. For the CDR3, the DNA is TGCGCCAGCAGTCCCGGGCTAGCGGGGGGGACAGATACGCAGTATTTT.

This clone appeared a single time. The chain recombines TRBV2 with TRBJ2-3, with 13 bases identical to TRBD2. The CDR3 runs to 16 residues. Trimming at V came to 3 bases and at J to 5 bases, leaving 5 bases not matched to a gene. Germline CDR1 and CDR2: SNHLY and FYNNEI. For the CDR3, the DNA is TGTGCCAGCAGTGACGGACTAGCGGGAGTGAAAGATACGCAGTATTTT. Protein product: CASSDGLAGVKDTQYF.

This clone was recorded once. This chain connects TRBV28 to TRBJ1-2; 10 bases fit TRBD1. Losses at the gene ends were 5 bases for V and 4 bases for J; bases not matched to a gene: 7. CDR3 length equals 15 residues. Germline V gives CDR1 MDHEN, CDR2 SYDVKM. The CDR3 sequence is CASSLAGQGIYGYTF. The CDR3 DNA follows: TGTGCCAGCAGTCTTGCGGGACAGGGGATCTATGGCTACACCTTC.

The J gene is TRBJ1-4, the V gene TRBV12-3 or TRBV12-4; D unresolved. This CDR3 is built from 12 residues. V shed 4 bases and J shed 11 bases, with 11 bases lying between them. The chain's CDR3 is CASSSPGEKLFF. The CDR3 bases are TGTGCCAGCAGTTCTCCCGGGGAGAAACTGTTTTTT.

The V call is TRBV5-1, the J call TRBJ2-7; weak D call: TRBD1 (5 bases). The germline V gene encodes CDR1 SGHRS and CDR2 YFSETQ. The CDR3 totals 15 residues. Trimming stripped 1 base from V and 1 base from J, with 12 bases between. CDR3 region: CASSLPTASSYEQYF. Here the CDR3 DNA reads TGCGCCAGCAGCTTGCCGACAGCCTCGTCCTACGAGCAGTACTTC.

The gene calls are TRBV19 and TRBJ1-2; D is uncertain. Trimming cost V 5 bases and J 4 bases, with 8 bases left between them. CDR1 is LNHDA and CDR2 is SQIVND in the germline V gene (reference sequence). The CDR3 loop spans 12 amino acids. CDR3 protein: CASSLESYGYTF. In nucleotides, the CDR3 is TGTGCCAGTAGTTTGGAGAGCTATGGCTACACCTTC.

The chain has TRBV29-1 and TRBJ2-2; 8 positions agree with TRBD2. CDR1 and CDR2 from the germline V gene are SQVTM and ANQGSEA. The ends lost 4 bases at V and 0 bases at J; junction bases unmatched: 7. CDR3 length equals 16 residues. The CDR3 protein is CSVVWASGPNTGELFF. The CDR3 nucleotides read TGCAGCGTTGTTTGGGCTAGCGGGCCGAACACCGGGGAGCTGTTTTTT.

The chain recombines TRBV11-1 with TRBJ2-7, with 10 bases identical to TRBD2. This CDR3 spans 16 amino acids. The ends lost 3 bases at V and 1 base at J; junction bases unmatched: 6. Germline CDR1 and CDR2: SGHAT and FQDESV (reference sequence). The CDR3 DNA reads TGTGCCAGCAGCTTTTTAGGGACTAGCGTATCCTACGAGCAGTACTTC. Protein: CASSFLGTSVSYEQYF.

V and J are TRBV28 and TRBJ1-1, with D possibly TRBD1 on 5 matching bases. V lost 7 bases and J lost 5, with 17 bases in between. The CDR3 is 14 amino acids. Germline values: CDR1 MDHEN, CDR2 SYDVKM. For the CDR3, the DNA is TGTGCCAGCACCTTTGCACAGGTTGGGACTGAAGCTTTCTTT. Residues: CASTFAQVGTEAFF. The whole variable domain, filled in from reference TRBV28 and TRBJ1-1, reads DVKVTQSSRYLVKRTGEKVFLECVQDMDHENMFWYRQDPGLGLRLIYFSYDVKMKEKGDIPEGYSVSREKKERFSLILESASTNQTSMYLCASTFAQVGTEAFFGQGTRLTVV.

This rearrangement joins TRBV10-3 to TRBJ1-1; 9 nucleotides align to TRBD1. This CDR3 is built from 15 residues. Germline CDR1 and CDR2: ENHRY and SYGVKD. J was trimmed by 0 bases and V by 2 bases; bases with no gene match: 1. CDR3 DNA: TGTGCCATCAGTGAGGGGACAGGGATGAACACTGAAGCTTTCTTT. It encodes CAISEGTGMNTEAFF.

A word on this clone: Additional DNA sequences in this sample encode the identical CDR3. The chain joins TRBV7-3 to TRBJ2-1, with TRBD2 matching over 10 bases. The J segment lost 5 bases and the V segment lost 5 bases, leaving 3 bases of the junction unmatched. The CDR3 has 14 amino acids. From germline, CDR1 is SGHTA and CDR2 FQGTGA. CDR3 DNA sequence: TGTGCCAGCAGCCCGGGACTAGCGAACAATGAGCAGTTCTTC. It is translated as CASSPGLANNEQFF.

CDR3 region: CASSFAQGGAEQYF. The CDR3 DNA follows: TGTGCCAGCAGCTTTGCCCAAGGAGGGGCCGAGCAGTACTTC. The V gene is TRBV5-4, the J gene TRBJ2-7; D possibly corresponds to TRBD2 (6 bases). In germline, CDR1 is SGHNT, CDR2 YYREEE (reference sequence). The CDR3 consists of 14 residues. Trimming cost V 2 bases and J 6 bases, with 15 bases left between them. The complete variable domain, with remaining parts taken from reference TRBV5-4 and TRBJ2-7, reads ETGVTQSPTHLIKTRGQQVTLRCSSQSGHNTVSWYQQALGQGPQFIFQYYREEENGRGNFPPRFSGLQFPNYSSELNVNALELDDSALYLCASSFAQGGAEQYFGPGTRLTVT.

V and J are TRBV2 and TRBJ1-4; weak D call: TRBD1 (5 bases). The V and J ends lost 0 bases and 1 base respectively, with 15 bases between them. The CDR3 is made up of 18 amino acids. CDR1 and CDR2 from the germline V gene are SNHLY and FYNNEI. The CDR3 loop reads CASSEAKWWQGTNEKLFF. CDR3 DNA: TGTGCCAGCAGTGAAGCGAAGTGGTGGCAGGGAACTAATGAAAAACTGTTTTTT.

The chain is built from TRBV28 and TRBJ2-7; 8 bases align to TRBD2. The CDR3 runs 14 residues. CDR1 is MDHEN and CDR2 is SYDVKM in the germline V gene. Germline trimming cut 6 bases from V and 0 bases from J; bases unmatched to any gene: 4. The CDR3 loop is CASRSSGTSYEQYF. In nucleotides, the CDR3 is TGTGCCAGCAGGAGTAGCGGGACCTCCTACGAGCAGTACTTC.

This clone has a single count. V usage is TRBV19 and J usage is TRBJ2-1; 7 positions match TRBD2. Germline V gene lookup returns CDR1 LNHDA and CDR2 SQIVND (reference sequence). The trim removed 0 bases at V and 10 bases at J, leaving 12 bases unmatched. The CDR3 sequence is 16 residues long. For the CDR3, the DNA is TGTGCCAGTAGTATAGAAGGGCTCGCGGCGGGAGCGGAGCAGTTCTTC. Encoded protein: CASSIEGLAAGAEQFF.

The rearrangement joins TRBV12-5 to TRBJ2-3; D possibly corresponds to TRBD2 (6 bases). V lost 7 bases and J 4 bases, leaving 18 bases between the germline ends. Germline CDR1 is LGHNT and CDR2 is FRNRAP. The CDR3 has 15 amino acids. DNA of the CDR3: TGTGCTAGTGCCCCCGGGGGAAAAACCCCAGATACGCAGTATTTT. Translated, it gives CASAPGGKTPDTQYF.

This chain's CDR3 is CASSFTDGEQFF. CDR3 sequence (DNA): TGTGCCAGCAGCTTCACAGACGGTGAGCAGTTCTTC. V and J are TRBV3-1 (or the pseudogene TRBV3-2) and TRBJ2-1; no reliable D call. V dropped 5 bases and J dropped 9 bases, with 11 bases sitting between them. Germline CDR1 is LGHDT and CDR2 is YNNKEL (reference sequence). The CDR3 has 12 residues.

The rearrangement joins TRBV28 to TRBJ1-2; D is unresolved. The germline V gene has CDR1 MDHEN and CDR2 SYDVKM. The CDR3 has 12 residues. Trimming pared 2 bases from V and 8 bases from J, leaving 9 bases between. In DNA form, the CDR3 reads TGTGCCAGCAGTTTAGAGGCGGGCGGCTACACCTTC. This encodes CASSLEAGGYTF.

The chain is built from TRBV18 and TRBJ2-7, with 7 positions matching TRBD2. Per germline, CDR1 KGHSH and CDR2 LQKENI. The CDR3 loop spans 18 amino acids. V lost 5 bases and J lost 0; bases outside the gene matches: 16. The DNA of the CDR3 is TGTGCCAGCTCAGCCAGCGTCCAGGGAGGGGCAGTCTCCTACGAGCAGTACTTC. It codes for CASSASVQGGAVSYEQYF. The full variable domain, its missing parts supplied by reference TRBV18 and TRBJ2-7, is NAGVMQNPRHLVRRRGQEARLRCSPMKGHSHVYWYRQLPEEGLKFMVYLQKENIIDESGMPKERFSAEFPKEGPSILRIQQVVRGDSAAYFCASSASVQGGAVSYEQYFGPGTRLTVT.

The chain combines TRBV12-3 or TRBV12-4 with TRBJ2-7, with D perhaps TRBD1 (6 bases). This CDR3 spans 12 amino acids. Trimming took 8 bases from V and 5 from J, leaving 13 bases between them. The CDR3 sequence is CASGGHRDEQYF. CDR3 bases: TGTGCCAGCGGAGGACACAGGGACGAGCAGTACTTC.

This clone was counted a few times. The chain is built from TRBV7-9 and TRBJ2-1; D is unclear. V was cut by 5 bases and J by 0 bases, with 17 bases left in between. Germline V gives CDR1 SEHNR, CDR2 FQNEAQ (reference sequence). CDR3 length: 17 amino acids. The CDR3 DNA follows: TGTGCCAGCAGCCAATCCCTGCCGGAGAGCTCCTACAATGAGCAGTTCTTC. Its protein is CASSQSLPESSYNEQFF.

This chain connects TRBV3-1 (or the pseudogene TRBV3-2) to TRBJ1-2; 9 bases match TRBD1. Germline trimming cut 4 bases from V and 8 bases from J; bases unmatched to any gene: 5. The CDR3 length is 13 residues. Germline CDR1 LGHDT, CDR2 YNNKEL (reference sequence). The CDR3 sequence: CASSLTGGEGYTF. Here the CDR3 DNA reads TGTGCCAGCAGCCTCACAGGGGGCGAGGGCTACACCTTC.

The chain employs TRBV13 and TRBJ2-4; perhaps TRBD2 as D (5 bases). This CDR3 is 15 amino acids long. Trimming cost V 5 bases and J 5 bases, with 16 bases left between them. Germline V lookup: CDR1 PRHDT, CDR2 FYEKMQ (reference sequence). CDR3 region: CASSLPVGKENIQYF. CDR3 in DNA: TGTGCCAGCAGCCTTCCGGTCGGGAAAGAAAACATTCAGTACTTC.

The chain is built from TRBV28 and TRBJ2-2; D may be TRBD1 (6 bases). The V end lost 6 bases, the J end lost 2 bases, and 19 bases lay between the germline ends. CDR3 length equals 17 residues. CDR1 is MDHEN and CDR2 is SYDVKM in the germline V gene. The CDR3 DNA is TGTGCCAGCAGCCCGATACGGACAGCGACTAACACCGGGGAGCTGTTTTTT. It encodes CASSPIRTATNTGELFF.

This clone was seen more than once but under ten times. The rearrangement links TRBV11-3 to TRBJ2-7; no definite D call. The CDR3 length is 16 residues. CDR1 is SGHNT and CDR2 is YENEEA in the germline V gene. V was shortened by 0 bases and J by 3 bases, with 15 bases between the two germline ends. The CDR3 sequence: CASSLDRVVRSYEQYF. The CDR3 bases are TGTGCCAGCAGCTTAGATAGAGTGGTAAGGAGCTACGAGCAGTACTTC.